This T cell receptor beta chain was captured by sequencing in a study of T cell clonality in common variable immunodeficiency. Looked up from germline, CDR1 is KGHSH and CDR2 is LQKENI. This CDR3 has 14 amino acids. V was cut by 4 bases and J by 2 bases, with 10 bases left in between. In this sample, this clone turned up a few times. Its antigen remains unidentified. The CDR3 end lies 3 residues beyond the end of the read and is filled in from the germline J gene. Study results and limitations: Reportedly, TCR beta sequences from common variable immunodeficiency showed fewer deletions and N-nucleotide insertions.

Reduced serum IgG, IgA and/or IgM plus specific antibody deficiency defined CVID. The method was immunoSEQ multiplex PCR; TCRdb's version includes in-frame clones alone and lacks a portion of them. The table records 15,000 to 25,000 clones without singletons, the ten largest covering about 2.5%. This sequence joins TRBV18 and TRBJ2-3; no clear D. This receptor was obtained from a human donor with common variable immunodeficiency. Sequencing input: peripheral blood mononuclear cells. The DNA read from the CDR3 is TGTGCCAGCTCACTCAACCAGGCCACAGATACG. Amino acid sequence: CASSLNQATDT. The whole CDR3 protein reads CASSLNQATDTQYF.